The present TCR beta chain was sequenced within a study of regulatory T cells in long-lasting Graves disease. Study overall: Those with persistent Graves' disease had received antithyroid drugs for over 5 years with positive TSH receptor antibodies.

This clonotype appeared many times. Trimming pared 5 bases from V and 7 bases from J, leaving 3 bases between. The length of the CDR3 is 9 residues. CDR1 is MNHEY and CDR2 is SMNVEV in the germline V gene (reference sequence). Through Arm-PCR of CDR3 regions and iRepertoire HTBI primers, TCR beta libraries were built. Via MiXCR, TCRdb re-called the multiplex PCR reads, giving one row per CDR3 protein. The repertoire holds hundreds of thousands of distinct CDR3 sequences, with 20% as singletons. Time point of the sample: persistent/refractory GD, antithyroid drugs over 5 years with positive TRAb. Preparation of the TCR library used RNA extracted from PBMCs.

The material sequenced was peripheral blood mononuclear cells (PBMCs), taken when the disease was refractory, from a patient treated with antithyroid drugs. This chain joins TRBV27 and TRBJ2-7; no clear D. The clonotype originates from a female donor with Graves disease. The CDR3 region has the DNA TGTGCCAGCAGTGGGGAGCAGTACTTC. Translated, it gives CASSGEQYF.